The clone carrying this T cell receptor (beta chain) was picked up many times. The antigen remains undetermined. A J-beta primer mix and a sample-barcoded 5' primer were used in a second PCR of roughly 7 to 12 cycles. Every molecule of cDNA carried a tag from a template-switch adaptor with 12 random nucleotides. TCRdb re-derived calls from the 5' RACE reads in MiXCR, one entry per CDR3 protein. The sample contains about 640,000 distinct CDR3 sequences, around three fifths of which appear only once. Total RNA extraction produced at least 5.5 micrograms (per sample) for the study. Trimming cost V 3 bases and J 2 bases, with 11 bases left between them. The CDR3 extends over 14 amino acids. The germline gives CDR1 SGHTA, CDR2 FQGNSA. The entry originates in a study of blood T cells in healthy people across ages. Study observations and caveats: The percentage of naive T cells correlated strongly with TCR beta diversity. The long-lived group displayed more naive CD4+ cells, plus higher diversity, than the aged donors did.

The source of this sequence is a man in his sixties in good health. The rearrangement links TRBV7-2 to TRBJ2-7; tentative D call: TRBD1 (6 bases). Sequenced input: blood. CDR3 protein: CASSFDWTAYEQYF. In DNA form, the CDR3 reads TGTGCCAGCAGCTTCGACTGGACAGCCTACGAGCAGTACTTC.